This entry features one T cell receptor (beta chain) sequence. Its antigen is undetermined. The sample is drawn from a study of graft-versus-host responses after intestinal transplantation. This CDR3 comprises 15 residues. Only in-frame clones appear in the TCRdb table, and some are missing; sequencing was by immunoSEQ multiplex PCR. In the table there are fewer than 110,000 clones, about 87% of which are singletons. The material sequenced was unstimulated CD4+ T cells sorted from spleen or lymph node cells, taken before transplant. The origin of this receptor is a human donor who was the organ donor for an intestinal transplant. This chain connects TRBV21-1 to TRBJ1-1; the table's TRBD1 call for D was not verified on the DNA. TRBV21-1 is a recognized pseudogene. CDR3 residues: CASSKGEGQGKEAFF. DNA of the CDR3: TGTGCCAGCAGCAAAGGGGAAGGACAGGGGAAGGAAGCTTTCTTT.